This T cell receptor beta chain was documented in a study of blood T cell repertoires in COVID-19. Germline CDR1 reads MNHEY; CDR2 reads SVGAGI. There are 15 residues in the CDR3. V lost 0 bases, J lost 3 bases, and 11 bases lay in between. The protocol was immunoSEQ multiplex PCR, while the TCRdb copy is restricted to in-frame clones and leaves out a portion. The sample includes about 480,000 clones, 87% of them seen just once. The sample was PBMCs or T cells enriched from blood (not recorded which). The gene calls are TRBV6-5 and TRBJ1-2; D not resolved. The source of this sequence is a young woman with acute COVID-19. DNA of the CDR3: TGTGCCAGCAGTTACTCGTTTCGACGGGACTATGGCTACACCTTC. This translates into CASSYSFRRDYGYTF.